This T cell receptor beta chain was sequenced in a study of spatial heterogeneity in lung cancer. Study-level points and caveats: Intratumoral expanded alpha and beta TCR counts were found to track tumor mutation counts.

Trimming took off 4 bases at V and 1 base at J, with 12 bases between the two ends. The CDR3 runs 14 residues. Germline-derived CDR1 and CDR2 are SGHKS and YYEKEE (reference sequence). The time point was: sample taken at primary tumor resection. Around 68 TRACERx patients with early, untreated non-small cell lung cancer donated samples. On each TCR cDNA molecule, a unique molecular identifier was present. TCRdb passed the 5' RACE reads through MiXCR, listing each CDR3 protein once. This table has some 16,000 distinct CDR3 sequences, about 6.8% appearing once. This clonotype came up many times. Its target is unknown.

This receptor was taken from a female donor with early-stage non-small cell lung cancer. This rearrangement joins TRBV5-5 to TRBJ2-7, with D uncertain. The material sequenced was lung tumor tissue, taken at surgery. CDR3 DNA sequence: TGTGCCAGCAGCCGGACGGGTCTTTCCTACGAGCAGTACTTC. It encodes CASSRTGLSYEQYF.